This is a list of T cell receptor beta chains from one sample in a study of blood T cell repertoires in COVID-19. The data were produced by immunoSEQ multiplex PCR, yet TCRdb's version contains in-frame clones alone and is incomplete. Of some 70,000 clones listed, more than 60% are singletons. Sequencing was done on a sample of peripheral blood. The receptors come from a woman aged 50 to 60 with acute or convalescent COVID-19. CDR3s include the opening cysteine and the closing phenylalanine or tryptophan. The D gene is left open where the match is weak. Some rows have no size entry. The others give once, few or many, or a class for an expanded clone.

v_call	d_call	j_call	clone_size	cdr3_nt	cdr3_aa
TRBV12-5	TRBD1	TRBJ1-3	once	TGTGCTAGTGGTTTGGACACAGGGGTGGGAAACACCATATATTTT	CASGLDTGVGNTIYF
TRBV6-5	TRBD2	TRBJ2-1	.	TGTGCCAGCAGTTACTCTGTACTAGCGGGAGTAAATGAGCAGTTCTTC	CASSYSVLAGVNEQFF
TRBV5-4	TRBD2	TRBJ2-1	few	TGTGCCAGCAGCTTGGAGACGGGAGGGTACAATGAGCAGTTCTTC	CASSLETGGYNEQFF
TRBV5-1	TRBD1	TRBJ2-2	.	TGCGCCAGCAGCTTGGGACAGGGGGGCCCGCGCAGCACCGGGGAGCTGTTTTTT	CASSLGQGGPRSTGELFF
TRBV4-2	TRBD1	TRBJ1-6	.	TGTGCCAGCAGCCAGGGGGACAGGGAAGATTCACCCCTCCACTTT	CASSQGDREDSPLHF
TRBV30	.	TRBJ1-6	.	TGTGCCTGGACTACGCCGGGGAGTAATTCACCCCTCCACTTT	CAWTTPGSNSPLHF
TRBV4-2	TRBD2	TRBJ2-1	.	TGTGCCAGCAGCCAAGATGAGGGACTAAGTAGGCGGGTGGAGCAGTTCTTC	CASSQDEGLSRRVEQFF
TRBV7-2	TRBD2	TRBJ2-1	.	TGTGCCAGCAGCCTCTGGCAACTAGCGGGCTCCTACAATGAGCAGTTCTTC	CASSLWQLAGSYNEQFF
TRBV18	TRBD1	TRBJ1-4	.	TGTGCCAGCTCATCCGGGACAGTCAATGAAAAACTGTTTTTT	CASSSGTVNEKLFF
TRBV7-3	TRBD2	TRBJ2-1	.	TGTGCCAGCAGCTTAATAGCGGGAGGTGAGCAGTTCTTC	CASSLIAGGEQFF
TRBV2	.	TRBJ1-1	.	TGTGCCAGCAGTACGTCCGGGGAACTGAACACTGAAGCTTTCTTT	CASSTSGELNTEAFF
TRBV6-5	.	TRBJ1-4	.	TGTGCCAGCAGTTACGGGTTGGGGCGGATGAATGAAAAACTGTTTTTT	CASSYGLGRMNEKLFF
TRBV29-1	TRBD1	TRBJ1-1	.	TGCAGCGCCGTTACCGGGACAGGGGGGGGGAACACTGAAGCTTTCTTT	CSAVTGTGGGNTEAFF
TRBV24-1	TRBD1	TRBJ2-1	.	TGTGCCACCAGTGATCCTGGACAGGGTGTCCATGAGCAGTTCTTC	CATSDPGQGVHEQFF
TRBV6-5	TRBD1	TRBJ2-7	.	TGTGCCAGCAGTCGCGCCGGGACAGGGAGCTACGAGCAGTACTTC	CASSRAGTGSYEQYF